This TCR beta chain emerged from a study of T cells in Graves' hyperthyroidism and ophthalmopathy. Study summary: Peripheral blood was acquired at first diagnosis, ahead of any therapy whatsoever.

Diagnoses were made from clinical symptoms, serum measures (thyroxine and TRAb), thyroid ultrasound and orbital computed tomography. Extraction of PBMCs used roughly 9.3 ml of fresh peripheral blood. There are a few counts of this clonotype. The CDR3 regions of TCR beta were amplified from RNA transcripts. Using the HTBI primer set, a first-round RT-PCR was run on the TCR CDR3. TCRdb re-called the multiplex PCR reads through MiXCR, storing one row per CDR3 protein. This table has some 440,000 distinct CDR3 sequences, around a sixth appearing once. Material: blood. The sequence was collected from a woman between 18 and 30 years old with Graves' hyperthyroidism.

The DNA of the CDR3 is TGTGCCAGCAGTTACTCGAGGGGAGCAGATACGCAGTATTTT. It specifies CASSYSRGADTQYF. V gene TRBV6-2 or TRBV6-3 combines with J gene TRBJ2-3; perhaps D is TRBD1 or TRBD2 (5 bases each). The CDR3 spans 14 residues. Per germline, CDR1 MNHEY and CDR2 SVGEGT. The ends were cut back, 0 bases at V and 4 bases at J, with 8 bases in the middle.